The clone carrying this T cell receptor (beta chain) has only a few counts. Sequencing was performed with immunoSEQ multiplex PCR; in TCRdb, only in-frame clones are kept and a portion is missing. The sample has around 40,000 clones, roughly 77% seen once. The data were taken from a study of PD-1 blockade in mismatch repair-deficient tumors. Study-wide context: Patients had some twelve mismatch repair-deficient cancer types, all previously treated and progressing.

Trimming took 4 bases from V and 6 from J; bases not matched to a gene: 7. This CDR3 comprises 15 residues. Per germline, CDR1 SGHRS and CDR2 YFSETQ. The sequencing here drew on peripheral blood, taken 4 weeks after starting pembrolizumab. The sequence derives from an adult with mismatch repair-deficient cancer. The rearrangement joins TRBV5-1 to TRBJ1-5; TRBD1 matches 10 bases. The CDR3 protein is CASSPTGGTGQPQHF. For the CDR3, the DNA is TGCGCCAGCAGCCCGACAGGGGGCACGGGTCAGCCCCAGCATTTT. Together with reference TRBV5-1 and TRBJ1-5, the CDR3 gives the full variable domain: KAGVTQTPRYLIKTRGQQVTLSCSPISGHRSVSWYQQTPGQGLQFLFEYFSETQRNKGNFPGRFSGRQFSNSRSEMNVSTLELGDSALYLCASSPTGGTGQPQHFGDGTRLSIL.